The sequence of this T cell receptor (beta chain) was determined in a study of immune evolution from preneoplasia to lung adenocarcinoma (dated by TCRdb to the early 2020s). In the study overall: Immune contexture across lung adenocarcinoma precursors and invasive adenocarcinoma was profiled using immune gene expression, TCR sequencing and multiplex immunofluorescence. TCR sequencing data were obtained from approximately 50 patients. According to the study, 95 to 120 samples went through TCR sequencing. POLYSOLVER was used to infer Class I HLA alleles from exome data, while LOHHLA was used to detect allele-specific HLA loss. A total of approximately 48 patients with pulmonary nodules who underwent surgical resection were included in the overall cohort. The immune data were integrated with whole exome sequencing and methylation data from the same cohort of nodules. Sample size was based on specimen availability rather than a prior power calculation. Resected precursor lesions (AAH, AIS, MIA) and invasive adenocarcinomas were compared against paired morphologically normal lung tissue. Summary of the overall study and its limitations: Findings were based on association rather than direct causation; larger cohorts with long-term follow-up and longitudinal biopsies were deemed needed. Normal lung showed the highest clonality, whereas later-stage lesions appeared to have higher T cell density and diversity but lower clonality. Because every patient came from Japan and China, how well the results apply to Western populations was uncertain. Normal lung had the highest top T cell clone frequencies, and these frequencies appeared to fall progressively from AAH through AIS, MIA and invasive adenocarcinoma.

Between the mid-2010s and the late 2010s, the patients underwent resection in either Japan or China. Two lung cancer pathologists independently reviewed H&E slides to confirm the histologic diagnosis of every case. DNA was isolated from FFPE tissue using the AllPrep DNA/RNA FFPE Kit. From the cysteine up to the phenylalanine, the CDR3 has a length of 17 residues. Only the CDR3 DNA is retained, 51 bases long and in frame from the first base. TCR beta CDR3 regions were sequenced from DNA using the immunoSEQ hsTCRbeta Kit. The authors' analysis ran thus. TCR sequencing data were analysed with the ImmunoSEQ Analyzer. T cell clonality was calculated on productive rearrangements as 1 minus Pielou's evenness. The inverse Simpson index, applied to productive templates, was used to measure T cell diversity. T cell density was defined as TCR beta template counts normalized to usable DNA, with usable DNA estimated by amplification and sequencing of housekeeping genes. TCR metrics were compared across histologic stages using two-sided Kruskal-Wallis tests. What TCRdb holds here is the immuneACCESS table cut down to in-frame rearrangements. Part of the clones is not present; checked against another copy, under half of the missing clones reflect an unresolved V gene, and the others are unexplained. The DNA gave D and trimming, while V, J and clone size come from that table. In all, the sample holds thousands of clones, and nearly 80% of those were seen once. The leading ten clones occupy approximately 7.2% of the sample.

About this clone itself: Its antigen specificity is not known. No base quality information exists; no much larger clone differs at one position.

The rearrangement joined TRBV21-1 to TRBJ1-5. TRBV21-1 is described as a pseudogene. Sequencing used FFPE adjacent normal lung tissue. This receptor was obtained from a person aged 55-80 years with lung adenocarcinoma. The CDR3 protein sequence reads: CASSNGDRGGGNQPQHF. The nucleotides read TGTGCCAGCAGCAACGGAGACAGGGGCGGGGGGAATCAGCCCCAGCATTTT.